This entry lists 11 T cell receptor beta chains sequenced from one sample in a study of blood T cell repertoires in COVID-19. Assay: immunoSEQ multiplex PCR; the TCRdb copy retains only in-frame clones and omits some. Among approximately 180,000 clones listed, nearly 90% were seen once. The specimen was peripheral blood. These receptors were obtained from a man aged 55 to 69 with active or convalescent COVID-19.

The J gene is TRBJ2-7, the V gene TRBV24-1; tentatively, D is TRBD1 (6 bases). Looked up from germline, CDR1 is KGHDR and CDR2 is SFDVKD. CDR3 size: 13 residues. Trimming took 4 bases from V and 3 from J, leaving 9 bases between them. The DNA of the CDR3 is TGTGCCACCAGTGACATACAGGGCTACGAGCAGTACTTC. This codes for CATSDIQGYEQYF.

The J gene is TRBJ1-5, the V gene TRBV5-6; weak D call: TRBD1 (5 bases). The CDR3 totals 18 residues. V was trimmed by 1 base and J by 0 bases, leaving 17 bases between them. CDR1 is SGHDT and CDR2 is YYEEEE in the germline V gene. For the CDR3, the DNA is TGTGCCAGCAGCTTGTGGGGCCGAGAGATACTTAGCAATCAGCCCCAGCATTTT. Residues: CASSLWGREILSNQPQHF.

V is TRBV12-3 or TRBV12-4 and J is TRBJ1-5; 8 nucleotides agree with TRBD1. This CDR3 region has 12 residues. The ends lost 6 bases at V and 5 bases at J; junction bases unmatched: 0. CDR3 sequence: CASRQGDQPQHF. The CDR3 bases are TGTGCCAGCAGACAGGGGGATCAGCCCCAGCATTTT.

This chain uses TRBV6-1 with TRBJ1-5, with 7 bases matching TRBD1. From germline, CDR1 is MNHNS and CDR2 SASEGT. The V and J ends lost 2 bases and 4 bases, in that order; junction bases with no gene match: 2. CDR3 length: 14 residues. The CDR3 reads CASSEQGGNQPQHF. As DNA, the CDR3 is TGTGCCAGCAGTGAACAGGGGGGAAATCAGCCCCAGCATTTT.

This CDR3 is CASSPGQGAYEQYF. In DNA, the CDR3 is TGTGCCAGCAGCCCGGGACAGGGGGCCTACGAGCAGTACTTC. The chain has TRBV5-4 and TRBJ2-7; TRBD1 matches at 11 bases. Germline CDR1 SGHNT, CDR2 YYREEE (reference sequence). V lost 4 bases and J lost 2; bases outside the gene matches: 2. The CDR3 length is 14 residues.

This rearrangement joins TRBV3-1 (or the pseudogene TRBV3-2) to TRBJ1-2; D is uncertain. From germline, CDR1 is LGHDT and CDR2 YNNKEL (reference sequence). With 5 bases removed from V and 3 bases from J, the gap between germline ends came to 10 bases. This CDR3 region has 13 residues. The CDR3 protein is CASSSGLYYGYTF. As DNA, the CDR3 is TGTGCCAGCAGCTCCGGTTTATACTATGGCTACACCTTC.

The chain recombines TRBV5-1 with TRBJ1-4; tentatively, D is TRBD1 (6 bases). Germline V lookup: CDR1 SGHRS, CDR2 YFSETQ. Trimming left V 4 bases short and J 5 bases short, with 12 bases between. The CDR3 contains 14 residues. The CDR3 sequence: CASSLGQPNEKLFF. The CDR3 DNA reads TGCGCCAGCAGCCTGGGACAACCCAATGAAAAACTGTTTTTT.

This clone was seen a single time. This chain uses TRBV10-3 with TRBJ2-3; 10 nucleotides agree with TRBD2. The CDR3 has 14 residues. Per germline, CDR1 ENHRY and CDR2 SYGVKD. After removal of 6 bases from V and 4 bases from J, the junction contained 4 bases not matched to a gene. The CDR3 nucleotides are TGTGCCATCAGCTCTAGCGGGGGACCAGATACGCAGTATTTT. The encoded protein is CAISSSGGPDTQYF.

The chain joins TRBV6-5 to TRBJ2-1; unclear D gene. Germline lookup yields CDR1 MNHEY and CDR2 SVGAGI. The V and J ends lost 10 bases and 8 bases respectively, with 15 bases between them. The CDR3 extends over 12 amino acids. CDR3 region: CATTFVRDEQFF. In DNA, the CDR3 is TGTGCCACGACCTTCGTTCGGGATGAGCAGTTCTTC.

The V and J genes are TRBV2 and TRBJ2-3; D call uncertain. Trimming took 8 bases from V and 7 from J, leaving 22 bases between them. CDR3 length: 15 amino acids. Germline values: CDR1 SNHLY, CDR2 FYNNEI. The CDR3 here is CASGVGSGLANTQYF. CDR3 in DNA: TGTGCCAGCGGCGTTGGGTCAGGCCTGGCGAATACGCAGTATTTT.

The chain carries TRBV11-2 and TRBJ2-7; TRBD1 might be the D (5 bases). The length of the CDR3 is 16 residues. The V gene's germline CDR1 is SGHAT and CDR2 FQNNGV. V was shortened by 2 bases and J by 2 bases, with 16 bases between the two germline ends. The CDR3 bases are TGTGCCAGCAGCTTATCCGGGCCAGGGTTTCCCTACGAGCAGTACTTC. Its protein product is CASSLSGPGFPYEQYF.